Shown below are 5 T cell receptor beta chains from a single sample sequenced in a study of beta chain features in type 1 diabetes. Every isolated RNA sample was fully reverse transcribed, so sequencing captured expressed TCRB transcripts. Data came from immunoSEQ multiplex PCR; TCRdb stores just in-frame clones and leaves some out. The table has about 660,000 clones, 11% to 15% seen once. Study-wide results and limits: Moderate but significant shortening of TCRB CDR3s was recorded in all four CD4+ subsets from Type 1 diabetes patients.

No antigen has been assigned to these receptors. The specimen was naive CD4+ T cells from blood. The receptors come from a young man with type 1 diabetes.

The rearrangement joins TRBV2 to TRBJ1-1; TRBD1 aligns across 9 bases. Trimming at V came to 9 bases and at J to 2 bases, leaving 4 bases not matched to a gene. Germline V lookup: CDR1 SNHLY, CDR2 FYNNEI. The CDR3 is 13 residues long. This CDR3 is CARGTGSNTEAFF. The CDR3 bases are TGTGCCAGAGGGACAGGGTCCAACACTGAAGCTTTCTTT.

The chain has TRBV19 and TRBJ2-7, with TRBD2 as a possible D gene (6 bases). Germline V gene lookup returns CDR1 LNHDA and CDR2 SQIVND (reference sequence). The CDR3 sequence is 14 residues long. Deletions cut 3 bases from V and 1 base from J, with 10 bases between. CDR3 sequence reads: CASSIQGGSYEQYF. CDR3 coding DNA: TGTGCCAGTAGTATCCAGGGAGGATCCTACGAGCAGTACTTC.

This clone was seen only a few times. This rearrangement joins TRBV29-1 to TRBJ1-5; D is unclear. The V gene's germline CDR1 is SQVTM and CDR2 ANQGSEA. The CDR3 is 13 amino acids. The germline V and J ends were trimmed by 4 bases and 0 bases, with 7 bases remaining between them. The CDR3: CSVAADSNQPQHF. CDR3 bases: TGCAGCGTTGCGGCAGATAGCAATCAGCCCCAGCATTTT.

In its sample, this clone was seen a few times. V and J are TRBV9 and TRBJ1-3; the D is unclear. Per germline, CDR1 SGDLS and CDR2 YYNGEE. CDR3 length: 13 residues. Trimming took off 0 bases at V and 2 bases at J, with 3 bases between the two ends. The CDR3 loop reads CASSVAAGNTIYF. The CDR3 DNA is TGTGCCAGCAGCGTAGCGGCTGGAAACACCATATATTTT.

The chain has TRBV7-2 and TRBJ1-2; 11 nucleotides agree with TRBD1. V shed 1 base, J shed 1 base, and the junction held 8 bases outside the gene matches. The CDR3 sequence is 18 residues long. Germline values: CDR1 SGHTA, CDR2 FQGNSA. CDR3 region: CASSLGGTGGVDNYGYTF. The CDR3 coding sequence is TGTGCCAGCAGCTTAGGAGGGACAGGGGGAGTAGATAACTATGGCTACACCTTC.